The 8 T cell receptor beta chains below come from one sample, sequenced in a study of T cells in Graves' hyperthyroidism and ophthalmopathy. Template material for amplifying TCR beta CDR3 regions consisted of RNA transcripts. TCR CDR3 underwent first-round RT-PCR with the HTBI primer set. TCRdb redid the calling of the multiplex PCR reads with MiXCR, one entry per CDR3 protein. The data show 400,000 to 500,000 distinct CDR3 sequences, with roughly 14% seen just once and around 14% held by the top ten. Sequencing used blood. Receptor source: a man between 18 and 29 years old with Graves' ophthalmopathy.

This clonotype was counted at least ten times. The V call is TRBV24-1, the J call TRBJ2-1, with 8 bases matching TRBD2. The CDR3 sequence is 17 residues long. CDR1 KGHDR and CDR2 SFDVKD come from the germline V gene. V dropped 1 base and J dropped 3; count of bases not matched to a gene: 7. CDR3 protein: CATSDFWGAGGYNEQFF. CDR3 bases: TGTGCCACCAGTGATTTTTGGGGGGCGGGGGGCTACAATGAGCAGTTCTTC.

This clonotype appeared many times. The chain recombines TRBV5-4 with TRBJ2-2; TRBD1 might be the D (6 bases). Germline V lookup: CDR1 SGHNT, CDR2 YYREEE (reference sequence). The V end was cut by 2 bases, the J end by 7 bases, with 9 bases between. The CDR3 has 13 amino acids. CDR3 in amino acids: CASSLQGGGELFF. In DNA form, the CDR3 reads TGTGCCAGCAGCTTACAGGGCGGCGGGGAGCTGTTTTTT.

This clonotype was seen a single time. A much larger clone differs by one base, so this may be a read error. This rearrangement joins TRBV19 to TRBJ1-1; 7 nucleotides align to TRBD1. The CDR3 extends over 14 amino acids. Germline values: CDR1 LNHDA, CDR2 SQIVND (reference sequence). CDR3 nucleotides: TGTGCCAGTAGTATGGGGACAGAGAACGCTGAAGCTTTCTTT. Amino acids: CASSMGTENAEAFF.

This clonotype showed up many times. The chain recombines TRBV6-1 with TRBJ1-1; the match to TRBD1 covers 11 bases. The CDR3 consists of 16 residues. V lost 4 bases, J lost 2 bases, and 6 bases stayed unmatched. CDR1 and CDR2 (germline): MNHNS, SASEGT. CDR3: CASSVRTGGKNTEAFF. The CDR3 DNA is TGTGCCAGCAGTGTTCGGACAGGGGGCAAAAACACTGAAGCTTTCTTT.

This chain uses TRBV19 with TRBJ1-1; D is possibly TRBD1 (5 bases). The CDR3 covers 13 residues. V shed 3 bases and J shed 7 bases, with 12 bases lying between them. The germline V gene has CDR1 LNHDA and CDR2 SQIVND (reference sequence). The CDR3 sequence is CASSILREDEAFF. CDR3 nucleotide sequence: TGTGCCAGTAGTATCCTCAGGGAGGATGAAGCTTTCTTT. Full variable domain (remainder filled in from reference TRBV19 and TRBJ1-1): DGGITQSPKYLFRKEGQNVTLSCEQNLNHDAMYWYRQDPGQGLRLIYYSQIVNDFQKGDIAEGYSVSREKKESFPLTVTSAQKNPTAFYLCASSILREDEAFFGQGTRLTVV.

The V gene is TRBV20-1, the J gene TRBJ2-7; TRBD2 is a possible D gene (5 bases). CDR3 length equals 11 residues. Per germline, CDR1 DFQATT and CDR2 SNEGSKA (reference sequence). Trimming cost V 8 bases and J 5 bases, with 13 bases left between them. CDR3 in amino acids: CSLIREDEQYF. CDR3 in DNA: TGCAGTCTAATCCGGGAAGACGAGCAGTACTTC.

V gene TRBV19 combines with J gene TRBJ1-3; D uncertain. The V end was cut by 7 bases, the J end by 0 bases, with 13 bases between. Germline CDR1 reads LNHDA; CDR2 reads SQIVND (reference sequence). There are 15 residues in the CDR3. The CDR3, as DNA: TGTGCCAGTATTACCAGGTCTTACTCTGGAAACACCATATATTTT. Amino acid sequence: CASITRSYSGNTIYF.

This clonotype appeared a few times. A junction end diverges from the germline sequence, so it may reflect a read error. V and J are TRBV2 and TRBJ2-2; 8 bases fit TRBD1. CDR3 length: 13 amino acids. Germline V gene lookup returns CDR1 SNHLY and CDR2 FYNNEI. The CDR3 spells CASTGQGFGELLF. In nucleotides, the CDR3 is TGTGCCAGCACAGGACAGGGTTTCGGGGAGCTGCTTTTT.